The text below deals with one TCR beta chain. The clone's antigen remains unknown. No per-base quality is available; no much larger clone lies one base away. The approximately 39 donors, aged about 6 to 100 years, were systemically healthy Caucasian individuals from Russia. About 10 milliliters of peripheral blood were drawn from each donor into EDTA-treated Vacutainer tubes. Ficoll-Paque density-gradient centrifugation was used to isolate PBMCs, with at least 6.5 million per sample. Trizol reagent was used to extract total RNA from PBMCs, with at least 6 micrograms per sample. For every donor, flow cytometry on a PBMC aliquot measured the percentage of naive CD45RAhigh/CD27high T cells. The data stem from a study of blood T cells in healthy people across ages (dated by TCRdb to the mid-2010s). Regarding the study in general: Template switching captured roughly one uniquely barcoded TCR beta cDNA molecule per two T cells in model experiments. Using deep sequencing normalized with unique cDNA molecular identifiers, the study measured how TCR beta repertoire diversity changes with age. The donors were split into four age groups: young (average around 15 years), middle-aged (nearly 40), aged (over 55) and long-lived (roughly 77). For two donors (one aged 18 to 29 and one aged 80 or older), the study analyzed two additional independent replicas of 1 million unique cDNA reads from the same blood draw.

Beyond this particular receptor, the publication reports: The percentage of naive T cells measured by flow cytometry correlated strongly with observed TCR beta diversity. The long-lived group showed more naive CD4+ T cells, fewer expanded clones and increased TCR diversity than the aged group, suggesting age selection. Bulk unsorted PBMC profiling prevented conclusive comparison of naive and antigen-experienced compartments. Estimates of total diversity from one million sequenced T cells were regarded as lower bounds and underestimates. Because the CMV infection status of the donors was unknown, age-related changes in expanded clonotypes may potentially have been confounded. As age increased, observed TCR beta diversity per million T cells dropped in a roughly linear way, and a significant reduction was already evident by age 40.

The library was prepared using 5' RACE. These reads were obtained on an Illumina HiSeq 2500. A second PCR of roughly 7 to 11 cycles was performed with a sample-barcoded 5' primer and a J-beta primer mix. A template-switch 5' adaptor carrying 12 random nucleotides introduced a unique molecular identifier onto each TCR beta cDNA molecule. Each sample yielded at least 2.5 million CDR3-containing paired-end reads. The Mint cDNA synthesis kit, primed by a TRBC-specific oligonucleotide, was used to synthesize first-strand cDNA from all RNA. Following uracil-DNA glycosylase treatment, all cDNA underwent a first 18-cycle PCR with the universal primers M1SS and BC2_uni_R. Turning to the authors' computational methods: Each sample was normalized by randomly selecting 1 million high-quality reads, each carrying a distinct molecular identifier. Instead of being binned into consensus sequences, reads with shared molecular identifiers were discarded. MiTCR, run with a Q25 quality threshold and the strictest error-elimination algorithm, handled CDR3 identification, clonotype clustering and error correction. Lower-bound total TCR beta diversity was estimated with a nonparametric unseen species model using Euler transformation. TCRdb passed the public sequencing reads through fastp at Q25 and MiXCR, retaining productive beta sequences. Rows are combined by CDR3 protein, so each entry shows the most common genes and DNA. It is TCRdb's table, rather than the study itself, that gives the V and J calls and clone size. In all, the sample holds about 780,000 distinct CDR3 sequences, and 25% to 30% of those were seen once. Clones ranked in the top ten supply 3% of the sample.

The sample also formed part of further work on T cells of mothers and their children. As the second paper documents: Nine systemically healthy Caucasian individuals, comprising three mothers and their six children, were included as donors. cDNA synthesis used all of the extracted RNA, with 1.5 ug of RNA in each 15 ul reaction. In the second PCR, sample barcodes and 2-4 random nucleotides were introduced via the M1S primer. Over 9 million TCR beta CDR3 reads came from each mother, compared with several million reads from each child. TCR recombination output is similarly shaped by thymic selection in related and unrelated pairs, with a minor effect exerted by inherited differences. Normalized repertoire overlap was always slightly but never significantly higher in related than unrelated mother-child pairs. Persistent microchimeric T cell clones were not detected, at a sensitivity of 95 to 100 clones per million clonotypes. To look for features that set related mother-child pairs apart from unrelated individuals, the researchers ran deep NGS to compare the TCR beta repertoires of mothers and children. On average, the children were roughly 10 +/- 4 years old, while the mothers were roughly 40 +/- 4 years old. After adapters were ligated using NEBNext reagents, the libraries underwent 100+100 nt paired-end sequencing on an Illumina HiSeq 2000. To prevent cross-contamination, the mother and child libraries were prepared a month apart and were sequenced in separate runs. Between roughly 450,000 and 2,000,000 distinct TCR beta clonotypes were identified per donor. Naive TCR beta clonotypes were estimated from low-frequency clonotypes matched to each donor's FACS-determined naive share, without sorting.

Sample: blood. This TCR derives from a boy under 18 in good health.

Here the CDR3 is given as CSAPVLQGGGELFF. The DNA reads as follows: TGCAGTGCCCCCGTTCTACAGGGGGGCGGGGAGCTGTTTTTT. The receptor chain draws on TRBV20-1 and TRBJ2-2, with TRBD1 matching 8 junction bases. The CDR3 spans 14 residues, from the cysteine through the phenylalanine. Here the CDR3 DNA is all that survives: 42 bases in frame from base 1. In the germline V gene (reference sequence), CDR1 corresponds to DFQATT and CDR2 to SNEGSKA. V is cut back by 6 bases and J by 7 bases, with 10 bases in the junction unmatched.